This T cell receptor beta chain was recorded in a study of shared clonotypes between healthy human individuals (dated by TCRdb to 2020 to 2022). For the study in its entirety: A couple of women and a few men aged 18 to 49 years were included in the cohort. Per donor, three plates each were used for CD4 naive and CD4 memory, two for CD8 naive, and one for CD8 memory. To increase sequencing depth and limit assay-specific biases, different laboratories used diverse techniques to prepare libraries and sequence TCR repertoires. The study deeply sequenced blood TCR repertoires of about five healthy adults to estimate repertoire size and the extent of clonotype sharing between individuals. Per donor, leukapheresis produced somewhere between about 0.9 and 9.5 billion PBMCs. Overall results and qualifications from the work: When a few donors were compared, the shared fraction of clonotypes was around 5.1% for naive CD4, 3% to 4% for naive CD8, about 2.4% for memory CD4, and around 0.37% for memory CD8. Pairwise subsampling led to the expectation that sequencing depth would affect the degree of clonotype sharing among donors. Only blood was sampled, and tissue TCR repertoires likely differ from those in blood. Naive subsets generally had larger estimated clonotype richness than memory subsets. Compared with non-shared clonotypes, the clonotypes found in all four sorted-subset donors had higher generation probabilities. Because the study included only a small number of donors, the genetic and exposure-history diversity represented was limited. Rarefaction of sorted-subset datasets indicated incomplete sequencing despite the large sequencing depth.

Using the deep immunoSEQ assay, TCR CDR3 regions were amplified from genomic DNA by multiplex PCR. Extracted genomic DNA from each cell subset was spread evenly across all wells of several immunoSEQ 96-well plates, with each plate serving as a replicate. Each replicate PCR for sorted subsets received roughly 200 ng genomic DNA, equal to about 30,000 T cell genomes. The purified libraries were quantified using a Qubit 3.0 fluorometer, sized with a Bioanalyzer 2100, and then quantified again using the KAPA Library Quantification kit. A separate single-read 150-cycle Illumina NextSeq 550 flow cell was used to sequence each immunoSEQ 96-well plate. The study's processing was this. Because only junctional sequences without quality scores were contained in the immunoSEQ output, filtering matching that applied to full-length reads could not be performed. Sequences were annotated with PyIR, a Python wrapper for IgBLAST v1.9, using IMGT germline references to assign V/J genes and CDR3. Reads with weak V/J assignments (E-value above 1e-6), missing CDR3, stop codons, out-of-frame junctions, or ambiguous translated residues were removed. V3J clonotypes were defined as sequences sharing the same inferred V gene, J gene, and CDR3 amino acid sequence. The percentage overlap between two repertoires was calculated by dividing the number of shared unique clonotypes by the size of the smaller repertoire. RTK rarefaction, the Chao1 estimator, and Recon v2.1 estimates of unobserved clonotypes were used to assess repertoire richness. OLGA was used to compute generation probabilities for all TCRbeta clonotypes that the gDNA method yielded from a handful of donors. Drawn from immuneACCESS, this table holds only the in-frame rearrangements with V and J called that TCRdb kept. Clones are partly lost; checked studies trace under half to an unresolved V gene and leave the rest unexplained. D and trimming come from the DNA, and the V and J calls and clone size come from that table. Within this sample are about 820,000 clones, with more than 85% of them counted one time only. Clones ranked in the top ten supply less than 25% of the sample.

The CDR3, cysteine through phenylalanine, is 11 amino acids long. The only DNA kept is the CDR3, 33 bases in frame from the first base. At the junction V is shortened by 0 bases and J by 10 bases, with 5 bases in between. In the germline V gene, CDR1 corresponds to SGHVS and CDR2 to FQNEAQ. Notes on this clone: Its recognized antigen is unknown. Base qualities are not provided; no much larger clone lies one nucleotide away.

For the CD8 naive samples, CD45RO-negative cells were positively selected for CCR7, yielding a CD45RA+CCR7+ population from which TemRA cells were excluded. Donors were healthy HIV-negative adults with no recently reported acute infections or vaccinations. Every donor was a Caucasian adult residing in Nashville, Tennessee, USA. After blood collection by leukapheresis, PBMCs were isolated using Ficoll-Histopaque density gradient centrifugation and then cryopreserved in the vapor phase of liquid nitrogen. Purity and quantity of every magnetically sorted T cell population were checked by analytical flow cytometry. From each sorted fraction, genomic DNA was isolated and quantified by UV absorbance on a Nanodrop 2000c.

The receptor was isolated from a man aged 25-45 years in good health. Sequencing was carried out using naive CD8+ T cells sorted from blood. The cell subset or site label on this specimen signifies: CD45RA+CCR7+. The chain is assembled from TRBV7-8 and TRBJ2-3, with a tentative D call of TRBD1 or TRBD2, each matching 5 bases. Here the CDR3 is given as CASSLAGAQYF. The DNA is TGTGCCAGCAGCTTAGCGGGGGCGCAGTATTTT.